This record looks at one TCR beta chain sequence and its context. Its specificity is not known. This record belongs to a study of OX40 agonist ivuxolimab in advanced cancers. Assay: immunoSEQ multiplex PCR; the TCRdb copy retains only in-frame clones and omits some. The sample has over 60,000 clones; 80% to 90% are singletons. Study-level points and caveats: There were, on average, more expanded clones in CD8+ T cells than in CD4+. Among the least clonally expanded were partial responders at 0.1-3.0 mg/kg.

The sequence was collected from an adult with an advanced solid tumor such as melanoma, head and neck, liver or kidney cancer. This material consisted of CD4+ or CD8+ T cells sorted from blood, taken in a trial of the OX40 agonist ivuxolimab.

The CDR3 sequence: CASSLATGIYGYTF. The CDR3 coding sequence is TGTGCCAGCAGCTTAGCGACAGGGATCTATGGCTACACCTTC. The rearrangement uses TRBV7-8 and TRBJ1-2, with 7 bases lining up with TRBD1. This CDR3 has 14 amino acids. Germline V lookup: CDR1 SGHVS, CDR2 FQNEAQ. V dropped 0 bases and J dropped 4; count of bases not matched to a gene: 2.